Below, 22 T cell receptor beta chains from the same sample are listed, as sequenced in a study of PD-1 blockade in classical Hodgkin lymphoma. The repertoire was sequenced with immunoSEQ multiplex PCR; TCRdb's copy has only in-frame clones and lacks some. Counted here are thousands of clones, around 84% occurring once; the ten biggest clones make up around 43%. Relapse was seen in all patients after autologous stem cell transplantation, and brentuximab vedotin exposure was variable. The sequencing used peripheral blood mononuclear cells (PBMCs), collected before the second cycle of nivolumab. These receptors were obtained from a human donor with classical Hodgkin lymphoma.

This chain joins TRBV6-5 and TRBJ2-1, with 9 bases that match TRBD2. The germline V gene has CDR1 MNHEY and CDR2 SVGAGI. This CDR3 is built from 15 residues. With 2 bases clipped from V and 4 bases from J, the junction kept 3 bases outside the gene matches. The CDR3 DNA is TGTGCCAGCAGTTACGGAACTAGCGGGTACAATGAGCAGTTCTTC. This gives the protein CASSYGTSGYNEQFF.

The chain couples TRBV4-1 to TRBJ1-2; TRBD1 agrees at 7 bases. CDR1 and CDR2 (germline): MGHRA, YSYEKL. After removal of 3 bases from V and 8 bases from J, the junction contained 3 bases not matched to a gene. The CDR3 sequence is 12 residues long. The CDR3 region has the DNA TGCGCCAGCAGCCATGGGGGACAGGGCTACACCTTC. As protein: CASSHGGQGYTF.

This chain connects TRBV7-7 to TRBJ2-7; 7 nucleotides line up with TRBD1. The germline V gene encodes CDR1 SSHAT and CDR2 FNYEAQ (reference sequence). This CDR3 is built from 13 residues. For the CDR3, the DNA is TGTGCTAGCAGCCAAGTATCGACAGGGTGGCAGTACGTC. It specifies CASSQVSTGWQYV.

V usage is TRBV7-2 and J usage is TRBJ2-5, with TRBD1 matching over 7 bases. Germline V gene lookup returns CDR1 SGHTA and CDR2 FQGNSA. The J segment lost 4 bases and the V segment lost 5 bases, leaving 10 bases of the junction unmatched. The CDR3 covers 15 residues. The CDR3 loop is CASSQEDRAGETQYF. The CDR3 bases are TGTGCCAGCAGCCAAGAAGACAGGGCAGGAGAGACCCAGTACTTC.

This clone rates as medium-sized. Other nucleotide sequences from this sample produce the same CDR3. This chain joins TRBV19 and TRBJ2-5; TRBD1 is a possible D gene (6 bases). The V gene lost 5 bases and the J gene lost 6 bases, with 19 bases spanning the gap. The CDR3 length is 15 residues. Germline CDR1 is LNHDA and CDR2 is SQIVND (reference sequence). CDR3 residues: CASSFRDTQRKTQYF. CDR3 DNA sequence: TGTGCCAGTAGTTTCCGGGACACCCAGAGAAAGACCCAGTACTTC.

This chain connects TRBV19 to TRBJ1-6; D is ambiguous. This CDR3 is 16 amino acids long. Per the germline V gene, CDR1 is LNHDA and CDR2 is SQIVND (reference sequence). The V and J ends lost 3 bases and 7 bases respectively, with 16 bases between them. CDR3 amino acids: CASSIRPWRMNSPLHF. In nucleotides, the CDR3 is TGTGCCAGTAGTATCAGGCCCTGGCGGATGAATTCACCCCTCCACTTT.

This clone was seen more than once but under ten times. The V gene is TRBV4-1, the J gene TRBJ1-3, with a possible D match to TRBD1 (6 bases). CDR3 length: 15 residues. In germline, CDR1 is MGHRA, CDR2 YSYEKL. V shed 3 bases and J shed 4 bases, with 13 bases lying between them. CDR3 loop: CASSQRDRPGNTIYF. Here the CDR3 DNA reads TGCGCCAGCAGCCAGCGTGACAGGCCCGGAAACACCATATATTTT.

V usage is TRBV9 and J usage is TRBJ2-1; TRBD2 might be the D (7 bases). The CDR3 loop spans 13 amino acids. Germline CDR1 is SGDLS and CDR2 is YYNGEE. V was clipped by 3 bases and J by 8 bases, with 12 bases between them. CDR3 in amino acids: CASSEGGADEQFF. DNA for the CDR3: TGTGCCAGCAGCGAGGGGGGGGCCGATGAGCAGTTCTTC.

The V call is TRBV5-1, the J call TRBJ2-4; 7 nucleotides line up with TRBD1. The CDR3 totals 13 residues. V trimming: 7 bases; J trimming: 7 bases; junction bases outside the gene matches: 8. Germline lookup yields CDR1 SGHRS and CDR2 YFSETQ. Here the CDR3 reads CASGTGESNIQYF. In DNA form, the CDR3 reads TGCGCCAGCGGAACAGGGGAGAGTAACATTCAGTACTTC.

J is TRBJ1-2 and V is TRBV2; the D gene is possibly TRBD1 (6 bases). This CDR3 is built from 14 residues. Germline loops: CDR1 SNHLY, CDR2 FYNNEI. The V end was cut by 7 bases, the J end by 2 bases, with 14 bases between. The CDR3 reads CASIGGQANYGYTF. CDR3 nucleotide sequence: TGTGCCAGCATAGGGGGTCAGGCAAACTATGGCTACACCTTC.

The CDR3 here is CASRGYSDTQYF. The DNA for the CDR3 is TGTGCCAGCAGAGGCTATTCAGATACGCAGTATTTT. This rearrangement joins TRBV2 to TRBJ2-3, with D unresolved. The CDR3 extends over 12 amino acids. Germline-derived CDR1 and CDR2 are SNHLY and FYNNEI. V lost 6 bases and J 4 bases, leaving 8 bases between the germline ends.

The chain joins TRBV7-9 to TRBJ2-3, with 8 bases matching TRBD2. The CDR3 contains 15 residues. The V gene's germline CDR1 is SEHNR and CDR2 FQNEAQ (reference sequence). The trim removed 6 bases at V and 5 bases at J, leaving 10 bases unmatched. CDR3: CASRNSGIGRDTQYF. The CDR3 nucleotides are TGTGCCAGCAGAAATAGCGGGATCGGTAGAGATACGCAGTATTTT.

The table lists this clone with a count of one. This chain joins TRBV5-4 and TRBJ2-5; no clear D gene. The CDR3 has 14 residues. The ends were cut back, 0 bases at V and 2 bases at J, with 8 bases in the middle. Germline CDR1 and CDR2: SGHNT and YYREEE (reference sequence). CDR3 region: CASSLELLQETQYF. In DNA form, the CDR3 reads TGTGCCAGCAGCTTGGAACTCCTTCAAGAGACCCAGTACTTC.

By share of the sample, this clone is large. This rearrangement joins TRBV2 to TRBJ2-3; 12 bases align to TRBD2. Germline values: CDR1 SNHLY, CDR2 FYNNEI. The CDR3 covers 15 residues. The trim removed 4 bases at V and 3 bases at J, leaving 2 bases unmatched. CDR3 bases: TGTGCCAGCAGTGCGACTAGCGGGAGAACAGATACGCAGTATTTT. It yields the protein CASSATSGRTDTQYF.

The chain carries TRBV15 and TRBJ1-5; perhaps TRBD1 as D (5 bases). Germline lookup yields CDR1 LNHNV and CDR2 YYDKDF (reference sequence). The CDR3 length is 19 residues. V lost 2 bases, J lost 0 bases, and 20 bases lay in between. The CDR3 loop is CATSRLRLGGGRSNQPQHF. The CDR3 DNA is TGTGCCACCAGCAGACTCCGCCTGGGGGGGGGACGTAGCAATCAGCCCCAGCATTTT.

The J gene is TRBJ2-3, the V gene TRBV18, with 12 bases identical to TRBD2. Looked up from germline, CDR1 is KGHSH and CDR2 is LQKENI. V trimming: 1 base; J trimming: 3 bases; junction bases outside the gene matches: 14. This CDR3 region has 20 residues. DNA for the CDR3: TGTGCCAGCTCACCACAGTTTAGGGTACCGACTAGCGGGAGAACAGATACGCAGTATTTT. The encoded protein is CASSPQFRVPTSGRTDTQYF.

This chain joins TRBV4-2 and TRBJ1-1, with D tentatively TRBD1 (5 bases). CDR3 length: 18 amino acids. Germline V CDR1 and CDR2: LGHNA, YNFKEQ. Trimming removed 3 bases at V and 4 bases at J, with 24 bases between. CDR3 DNA sequence: TGTGCCAGCAGCCATGGGTTCTGGGACGTTCGGTGGGGCACTGAAGCTTTCTTT. Its translation: CASSHGFWDVRWGTEAFF.

This CDR3 reads CASSLTVQNGYTF. CDR3 sequence (DNA): TGTGCCAGCAGTTTGACCGTCCAAAATGGCTACACCTTC. The chain employs TRBV6-1 and TRBJ1-2, with no clear D. The CDR3 spans 13 residues. The germline CDR1 and CDR2 sequences are MNHNS and SASEGT. V lost 5 bases and J 6 bases, leaving 13 bases between the germline ends.

This chain joins TRBV5-1 and TRBJ1-6; no definite D call. The V gene lost 0 bases and the J gene lost 7 bases, with 11 bases spanning the gap. The germline V gene has CDR1 SGHRS and CDR2 YFSETQ. The CDR3 contains 15 residues. Here the CDR3 reads CASSLGSPGNSPLHF. The CDR3, as DNA: TGCGCCAGCAGCTTGGGTTCACCCGGGAATTCACCCCTCCACTTT.

The J gene is TRBJ2-3, the V gene TRBV7-6; D is undetermined. Germline CDR1 is SGHVS and CDR2 is FNYEAQ. CDR3 length equals 13 residues. Trimming took off 1 base at V and 7 bases at J, with 9 bases between the two ends. CDR3 bases: TGTGCCAGCAGCTTAGTGGGTGAAAATACGCAGTATTTT. It codes for CASSLVGENTQYF.

The chain is built from TRBV19 and TRBJ2-1, with 7 bases fitting TRBD1. This CDR3 has 15 residues. Losses at the gene ends were 10 bases for V and 0 bases for J; bases not matched to a gene: 9. CDR1 is LNHDA and CDR2 is SQIVND in the germline V gene (reference sequence). The CDR3 DNA is TGTGCCATCTCCGCCGGGACAGCCTCCTACAATGAGCAGTTCTTC. Amino acid sequence: CAISAGTASYNEQFF.

The chain employs TRBV2 and TRBJ2-1; 8 bases match TRBD2. CDR1 is SNHLY and CDR2 is FYNNEI in the germline V gene. V lost 4 bases to trimming and J lost 6 bases; unmatched junction nucleotides: 5. The length of the CDR3 is 14 residues. CDR3 DNA sequence: TGTGCCAGCAGTGTCCGGGGGGGTCTCAATGAGCAGTTCTTC. Translated, it gives CASSVRGGLNEQFF.